This paragraph reports one T cell receptor (beta chain). Its antigen is as yet unknown. The entry originates in a study of monozygotic twins with inflammatory bowel disease. Germline V gene data show CDR1 as SGHDN and CDR2 as FVKESK. The CDR3 sequence is 14 residues long. Study conclusions and caveats: Fewer shared clonotypes with others were found in IBD patients than in healthy twins, especially with disease activity. The authors could not tell different T cell subtypes apart.

Each of TCRalpha and TCRbeta cDNA went through two nested PCRs, lasting about 16 and 10 cycles. TCRdb processed the 5' RACE reads again and assigns one entry to each CDR3 protein, with no DNA. The listing records fewer than 450,000 distinct CDR3 sequences. This clonotype was sampled from a human donor with ulcerative colitis or Crohn's disease, or a healthy co-twin of an affected twin (not recorded which). The rearrangement links TRBV14 to TRBJ2-7; TCRdb names TRBD1, which stays unverified in the absence of DNA. Input material: blood. The CDR3 protein is CASSQGLGPYEQYF. Based on the CDR3 plus reference TRBV14 and TRBJ2-7, the full variable domain is EAGVTQFPSHSVIEKGQTVTLRCDPISGHDNLYWYRRVMGKEIKFLLHFVKESKQDESGMPNNRFLAERTGGTYSTLKVQPAELEDSGVYFCASSQGLGPYEQYFGPGTRLTVT.